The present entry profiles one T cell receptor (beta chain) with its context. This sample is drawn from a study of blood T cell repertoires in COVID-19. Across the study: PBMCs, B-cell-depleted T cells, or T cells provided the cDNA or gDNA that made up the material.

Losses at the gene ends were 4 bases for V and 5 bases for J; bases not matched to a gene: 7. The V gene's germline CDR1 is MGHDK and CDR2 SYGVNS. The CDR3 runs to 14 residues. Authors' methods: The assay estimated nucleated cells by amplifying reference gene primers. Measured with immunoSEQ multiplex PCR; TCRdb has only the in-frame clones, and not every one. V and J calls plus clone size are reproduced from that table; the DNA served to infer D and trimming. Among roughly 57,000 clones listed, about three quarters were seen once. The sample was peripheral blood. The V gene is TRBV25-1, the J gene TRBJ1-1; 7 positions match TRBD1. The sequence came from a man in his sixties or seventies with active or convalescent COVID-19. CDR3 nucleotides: TGTGCCAGCAGTGGCAGGGGGTGGTGGACTGAAGCTTTCTTT. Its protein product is CASSGRGWWTEAFF.